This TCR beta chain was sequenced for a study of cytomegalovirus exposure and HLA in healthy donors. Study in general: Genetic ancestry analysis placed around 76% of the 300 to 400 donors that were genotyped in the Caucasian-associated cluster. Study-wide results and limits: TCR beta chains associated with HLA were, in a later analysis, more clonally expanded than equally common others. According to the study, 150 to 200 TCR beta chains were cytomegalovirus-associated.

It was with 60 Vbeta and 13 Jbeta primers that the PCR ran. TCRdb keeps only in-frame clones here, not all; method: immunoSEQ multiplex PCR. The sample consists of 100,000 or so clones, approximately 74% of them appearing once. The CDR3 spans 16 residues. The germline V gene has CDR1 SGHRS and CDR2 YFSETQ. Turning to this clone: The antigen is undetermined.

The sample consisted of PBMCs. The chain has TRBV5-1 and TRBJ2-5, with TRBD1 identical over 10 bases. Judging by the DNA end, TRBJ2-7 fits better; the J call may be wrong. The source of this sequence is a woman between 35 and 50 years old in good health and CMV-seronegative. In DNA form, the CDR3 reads TGCGCCAGCAGCTTAACCGGGACAGGGGTACGGTACGAGCAGTACTTC. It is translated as CASSLTGTGVRYEQYF.